This T cell receptor beta chain was found in a study of cytomegalovirus exposure and HLA in healthy donors. Study information: The early release's HLA-typed donors yielded 70 million to 85 million unique TCRs. Findings and caveats of the study: Follow-up analysis later connected one missense variant in DCLRE1C with trimming of TCR beta V- and J-genes.

When sampled, the donors appeared nominally healthy, though they likely had unrecorded immune exposures. This PCR relied on a set of 60 Vbeta primers and 13 Jbeta primers. Method: immunoSEQ multiplex PCR; TCRdb's copy keeps in-frame clones and lacks some. Altogether roughly 34,000 clones are present, about 67% being singletons, with the ten largest covering roughly a tenth. As concerns this clone: Its antigen remains unidentified.

The origin of this receptor is a man aged 35-49 years in good health and CMV-seropositive. Sequenced material: PBMCs.

CDR3 coding DNA: TGTGCCAGCAGCTTAGACAGCAGGTTCTCTGGAAACACCATATATTTT. Protein: CASSLDSRFSGNTIYF. The gene calls are TRBV11-3 and TRBJ1-3; D uncertain. CDR1 is SGHNT, CDR2 YENEEA, per germline. Trimming stripped 0 bases from V and 0 bases from J, with 9 bases between. The CDR3 loop spans 16 amino acids.